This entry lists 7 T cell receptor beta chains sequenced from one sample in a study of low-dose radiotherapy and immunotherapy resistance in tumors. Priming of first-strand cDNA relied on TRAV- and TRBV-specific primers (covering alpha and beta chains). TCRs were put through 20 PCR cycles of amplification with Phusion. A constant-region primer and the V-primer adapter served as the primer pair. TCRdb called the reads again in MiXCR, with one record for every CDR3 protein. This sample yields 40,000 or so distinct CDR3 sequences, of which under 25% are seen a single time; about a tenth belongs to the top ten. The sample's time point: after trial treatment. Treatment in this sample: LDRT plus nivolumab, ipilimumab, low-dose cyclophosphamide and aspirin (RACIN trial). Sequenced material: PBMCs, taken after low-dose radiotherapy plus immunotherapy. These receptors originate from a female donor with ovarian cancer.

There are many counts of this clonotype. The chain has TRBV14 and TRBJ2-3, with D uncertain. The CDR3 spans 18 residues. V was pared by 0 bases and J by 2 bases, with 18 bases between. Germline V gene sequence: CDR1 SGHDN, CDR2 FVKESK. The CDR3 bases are TGTGCCAGCAGCCAAGAAGTCGCAGGTCCGTATTCCACAGATACGCAGTATTTT. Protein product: CASSQEVAGPYSTDTQYF.

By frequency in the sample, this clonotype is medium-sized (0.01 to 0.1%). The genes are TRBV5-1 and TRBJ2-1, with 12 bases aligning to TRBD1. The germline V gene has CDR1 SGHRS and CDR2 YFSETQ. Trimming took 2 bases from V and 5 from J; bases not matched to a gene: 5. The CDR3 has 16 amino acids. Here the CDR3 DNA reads TGCGCCAGCAGCTTTGGGACAGGGGGCGCCCACAATGAGCAGTTCTTC. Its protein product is CASSFGTGGAHNEQFF.

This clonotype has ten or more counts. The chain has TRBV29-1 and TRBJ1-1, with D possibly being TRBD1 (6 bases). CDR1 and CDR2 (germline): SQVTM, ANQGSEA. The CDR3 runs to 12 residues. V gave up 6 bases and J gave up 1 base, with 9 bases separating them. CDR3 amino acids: CSVLQGNTEAFF. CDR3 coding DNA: TGCAGCGTACTACAGGGGAACACTGAAGCTTTCTTT.

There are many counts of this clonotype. CDR3 amino acids: CSARPPGQGGTGELFF. The CDR3 coding sequence is TGCAGTGCTAGACCGCCCGGACAGGGGGGGACCGGGGAGCTGTTTTTT. The chain carries TRBV20-1 and TRBJ2-2, with TRBD1 matching 10 bases. J was trimmed by 5 bases and V by 2 bases; bases with no gene match: 8. This CDR3 region has 16 residues. Germline CDR1 is DFQATT and CDR2 is SNEGSKA (reference sequence).

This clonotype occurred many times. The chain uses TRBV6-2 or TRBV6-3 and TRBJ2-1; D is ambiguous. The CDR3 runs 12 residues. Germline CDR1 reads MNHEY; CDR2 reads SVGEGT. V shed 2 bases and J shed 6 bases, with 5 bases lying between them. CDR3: CASSYEPNEQFF. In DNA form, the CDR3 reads TGTGCCAGCAGTTACGAGCCCAATGAGCAGTTCTTC.

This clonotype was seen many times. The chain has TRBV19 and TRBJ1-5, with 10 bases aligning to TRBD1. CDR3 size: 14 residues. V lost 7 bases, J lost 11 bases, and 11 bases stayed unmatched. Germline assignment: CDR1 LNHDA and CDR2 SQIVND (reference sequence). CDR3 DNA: TGTGCCAGTAACTCGGGACAGGGGTATCCCACCCAGCATTTT. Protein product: CASNSGQGYPTQHF. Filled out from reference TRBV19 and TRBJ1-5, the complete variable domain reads DGGITQSPKYLFRKEGQNVTLSCEQNLNHDAMYWYRQDPGQGLRLIYYSQIVNDFQKGDIAEGYSVSREKKESFPLTVTSAQKNPTAFYLCASNSGQGYPTQHFGDGTRLSIL.

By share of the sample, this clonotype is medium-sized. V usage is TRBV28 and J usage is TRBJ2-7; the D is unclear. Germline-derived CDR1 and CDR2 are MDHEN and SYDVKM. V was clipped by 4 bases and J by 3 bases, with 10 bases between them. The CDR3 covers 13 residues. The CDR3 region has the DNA TGTGCCAGCAGTTCCCCGGCCTTCTACGAGCAGTACTTC. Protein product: CASSSPAFYEQYF.